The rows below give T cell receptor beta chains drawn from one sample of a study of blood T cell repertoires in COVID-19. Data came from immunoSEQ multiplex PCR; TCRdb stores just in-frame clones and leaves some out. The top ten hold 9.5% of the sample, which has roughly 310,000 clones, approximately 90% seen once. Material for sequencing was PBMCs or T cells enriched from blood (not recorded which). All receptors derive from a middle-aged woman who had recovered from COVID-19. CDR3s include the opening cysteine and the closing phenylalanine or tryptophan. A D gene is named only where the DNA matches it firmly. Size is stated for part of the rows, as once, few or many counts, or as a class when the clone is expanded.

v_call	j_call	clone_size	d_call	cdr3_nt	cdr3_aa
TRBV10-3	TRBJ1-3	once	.	TGTGCCATCAACTCGAGAGGGCGGGGCTCTGGAAACACCATATATTTT	CAINSRGRGSGNTIYF
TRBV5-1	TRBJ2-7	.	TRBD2	TGCGCCAGCAGCACGACTAGCGGGTTACCCGAGCAGTACTTC	CASSTTSGLPEQYF
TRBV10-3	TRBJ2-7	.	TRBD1	TGTGCCATCAACCAACAGGGGGCCTACGAGCAGTACTTC	CAINQQGAYEQYF
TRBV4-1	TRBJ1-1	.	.	TGCGCCAGCGTGGGGGCGACCAACACTGAAGCTTTCTTT	CASVGATNTEAFF
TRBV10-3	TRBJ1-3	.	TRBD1	TGTGCCGTGGAACAGGGGGCCTCTGGAAACACCATATATTTT	CAVEQGASGNTIYF
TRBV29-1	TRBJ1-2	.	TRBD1	TGCAGCGTTACCGACAGGGGGGGCTATGGCTACACCTTC	CSVTDRGGYGYTF
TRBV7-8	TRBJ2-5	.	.	TGTGCCAGCAGGCGGACAGTTTGGGACCAAGGAGAGACCCAGTACTTC	CASRRTVWDQGETQYF
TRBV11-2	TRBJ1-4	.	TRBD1	TGTGCCAGCAAACCGACAGGGGGCATGGAAAAACTGTTTTTT	CASKPTGGMEKLFF
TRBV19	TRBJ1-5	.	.	TGTGCCAGTAGTTCCCTGGTCAGGGCTATTTCCAATCAGCCCCAGCATTTT	CASSSLVRAISNQPQHF
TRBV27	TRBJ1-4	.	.	TGTGCCAGCAGTTTTTCGGGGTCTAATGAAAAACTGTTTTTT	CASSFSGSNEKLFF
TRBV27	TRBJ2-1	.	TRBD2	TGTGCCAGCAGTTTTTACCCTAGCGGGGGGAAGAATGAGCAGTTCTTC	CASSFYPSGGKNEQFF
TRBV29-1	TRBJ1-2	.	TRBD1	TGCAGCGTGGGGACAGGGGGGGACTATGGCTACACCTTC	CSVGTGGDYGYTF
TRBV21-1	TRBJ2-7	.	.	TGTGCCAGCAGCAAAAAAGAGTCTGGTAGGGGATCCTACGAGCAGTACTTC	CASSKKESGRGSYEQYF
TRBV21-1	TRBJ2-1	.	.	TGTGCCAGCAGCTCCCGGGACTCTTCCCCCCACAATGAGCAGTTCTTC	CASSSRDSSPHNEQFF
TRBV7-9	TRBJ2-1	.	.	TGTGCCAGCAGCTTTTCGGTTGGTGAGCAGTTCTTC	CASSFSVGEQFF
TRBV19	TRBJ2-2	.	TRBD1	TGTGCCAGTAGTACCGGAGGGGACAGGGGAAACACCGGGGAGCTGTTTTTT	CASSTGGDRGNTGELFF
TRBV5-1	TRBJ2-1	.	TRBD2	TGCGCCAGCAGCCTTGGGACTAGCGGGAGCTCCTACAATGAGCAGTTCTTC	CASSLGTSGSSYNEQFF
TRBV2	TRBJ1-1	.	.	TGTGCCAGCAGTAGGGCCCGTGGGGCGAACACTGAAGCTTTCTTT	CASSRARGANTEAFF
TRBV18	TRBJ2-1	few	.	TGTGCCAGCTCACCTCGCCCTAGCGACAGCTCCTACAATGAGCAGTTCTTC	CASSPRPSDSSYNEQFF
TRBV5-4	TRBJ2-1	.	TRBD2	TGTGCCAGCAACCCTGGACTAGCGGGGGGAAATGAGCAGTTCTTC	CASNPGLAGGNEQFF
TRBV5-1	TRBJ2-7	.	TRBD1	TGCGCCAGCAGCCCTACAGGGGGCGGGTACGAGCAGTACTTC	CASSPTGGGYEQYF
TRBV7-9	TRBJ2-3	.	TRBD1	TGTGCCAGCAGCGGACAGGGGAGCACAGATACGCAGTATTTT	CASSGQGSTDTQYF
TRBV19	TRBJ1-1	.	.	TGTGCCAGTAGTATAGGGGGGCTGGCTGAAGCTTTCTTT	CASSIGGLAEAFF
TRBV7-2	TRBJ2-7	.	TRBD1	TGTGCCAGCAGCTCGGCCGGGACAGGACCCTACGAGCAGTACTTC	CASSSAGTGPYEQYF
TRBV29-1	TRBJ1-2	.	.	TGCAGCGCTGGACAATTTAACTATGGCTACACCTTC	CSAGQFNYGYTF
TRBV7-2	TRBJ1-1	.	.	TGTGCCAGCAGCTCACTCAGGGCACTCACCTTTAACACTGAAGCTTTCTTT	CASSSLRALTFNTEAFF
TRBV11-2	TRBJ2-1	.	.	TGTGCCAGCAGCTTACTGAGGATCAATGAGCAGTTCTTC	CASSLLRINEQFF
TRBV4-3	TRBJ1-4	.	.	TGCGCCAGCAGCCATCAGGGGTGGGGAGAAAAACTGTTTTTT	CASSHQGWGEKLFF
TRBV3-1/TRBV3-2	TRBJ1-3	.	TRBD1	TGTGCCAGCAGCCAAGAATTCACAACAGGGGGCCTACCCTCTGGAAACACCATATATTTT	CASSQEFTTGGLPSGNTIYF
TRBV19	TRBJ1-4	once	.	TGTGCCAGTAGTATAAACGGGGGGGAAAAACTGTTTTTT	CASSINGGEKLFF
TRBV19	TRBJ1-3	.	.	TGTGCCAGTAGTCCCACGGGGAACTCTGGAAACACCATATATTTT	CASSPTGNSGNTIYF